These T cell receptor beta chains were read from a single sample in a study of PD-1 blockade in mismatch repair-deficient tumors. The method was immunoSEQ multiplex PCR; TCRdb's version includes in-frame clones alone and lacks a portion of them. The sample has roughly 120,000 clones, 88% seen once. Sequenced here: peripheral blood, sampled just under 74 weeks after starting pembrolizumab. Receptors were obtained from an adult with mismatch repair-deficient cancer. Both conserved end residues are part of each CDR3. The order of the fields is V gene, CDR3 protein.

TRBV28,CASSLPRDFFTDTQYF
TRBV11-3,CASSRGTVYEQYF
TRBV19,CASKRGSQNYGYTF
TRBV4-1,CASSQGGLAEDRYEQYF
TRBV28,CASSLGQYQPQHF
TRBV29-1,CSVEGTGEDYEQYF
TRBV7-2,CASSPRWSGKAARDTQYF
TRBV5-1,CASSWTGGEGNTIYF
TRBV19,CASSLSAGHFLEQFF
TRBV6-6,CASSYSYSGIYNEQFF
TRBV19,CASSIAADEQFF
TRBV19,CASSVVAEEVGSQETQYF
TRBV4-1,CASSHFRGQAHDEQFF
TRBV4-1,CASSHGVRGPYEQYF
TRBV4-1,CASSPGLASGEQYF
TRBV27,CASSLSLRRPTGELFF
TRBV5-4,CASSIGTAEQFF
TRBV4-1,CASSLRLAGETQYF
TRBV6-5,CASSDRGYEQYF
TRBV7-6,CASSAGTSVETQYF
TRBV9,CASSVDLGSYNEQFF
TRBV4-2,CASSQDRAGGKETQYF
TRBV9,CASSVEWGPQTEQYF
TRBV2,CASSGGSGRAYRYEQYF
TRBV4-1,CASSMDRGNQPQHF
TRBV5-4,CASRLGQGVYNEQFF
TRBV28,CASSPPDRGRAQFF
TRBV4-1,CASSQVASTDTQYF
TRBV11-2,CASIQLAGGGDTQYF
TRBV28,CASSFLSRSDTQYF
TRBV28,CASSLSGGELFF
TRBV28,CASRSPGTTTYNEQFF
TRBV5-4,CASSFPPGVMNTEAFF
TRBV6-5,CASSYSAGQDVYGYTF
TRBV5-1,CASSRWEGAPSYEQYF
TRBV27,CASSPGTSGQNEQFF
TRBV30,CAWSGLGTDTQYF
TRBV10-3,CAISQGGGYEQYF
TRBV7-8,CASSPGGQDGCTF
TRBV5-1,CASSFRGGTDTQYF
TRBV19,CASSIDFLSYSQYF
TRBV5-4,CASSYRSPGELFF
TRBV5-6,CASSLGIPPSEQYF
TRBV27,CASSESTDTQYF
TRBV29-1,CSVEDSRDTAFF
TRBV27,CASSLSAGEEFYEQYF
TRBV9,CASSGGGGSSYEQYF
TRBV29-1,CSVTGEINYGYTF
TRBV11-3,CASSLGDNTDTQYF
TRBV5-1,CASSLMPGNSYEQYF
TRBV19,CASSITREKLFF
TRBV27,CASSPGHGAYYGYTF
TRBV30,CASHRNGDYNEQFF
TRBV28,CASSPGLAGSVDTQYF
TRBV27,CASSGTENEQFF
TRBV6-5,CASSYSFGGGLGELFF
TRBV7-9,CASSKTRGKNTEAFF
TRBV6-5,CASSYSSAYEQYF